This T cell receptor (beta chain) was documented in a study of CD8 T cells in ankylosing spondylitis. Per the germline V gene, CDR1 is LGHNA and CDR2 is YNFKEQ. The V end was cut by 0 bases, the J end by 4 bases, with 10 bases between. The CDR3 contains 15 residues. MiXCR was run by TCRdb on the 5' RACE reads, yielding one entry per CDR3 protein. The sample includes 150,000 to 200,000 distinct CDR3 sequences, 13% of them seen just once. This clonotype was observed at least ten times. Sequencing was carried out using blood, either unsorted or a sorted T cell fraction (not recorded which). This TCR derives from a female donor with ankylosing spondylitis or in good health (not recorded which). The chain employs TRBV4-2 and TRBJ2-1; D uncertain. Here the CDR3 reads CASSQDTAFYNEQFF. The CDR3 DNA sequence: TGTGCCAGCAGCCAAGATACCGCCTTTTACAATGAGCAGTTCTTC.